This is a list of T cell receptor beta chains from one sample in a study of T cells after posttransplantation cyclophosphamide. Produced via immunoSEQ multiplex PCR; TCRdb's table is partial and in-frame only. The sample contains about 36,000 clones, none occurring once; roughly 1.1% lies in the top ten. Sequenced: PBMCs. The receptor set was obtained from a girl aged 5 to 17 in good health, CMV-negative, and a related stem cell transplant donor. Both conserved end residues are part of each CDR3. Fields, in order: D gene, V gene, J gene, clone size, CDR3 DNA, CDR3 protein. A D gene is named only where the DNA matches it firmly. Where a row states a size, it is once, few, many or the class of an expanded clone; other rows omit it.

D: TRBD1
V: TRBV30
J: TRBJ2-7
size: few
DNA: TGTGCCTGGGGGGCCCCGGACAGGGCACCTATCGAGCAGTACTTC
CDR3: CAWGAPDRAPIEQYF

D: .
V: TRBV10-3
J: TRBJ2-2
size: many
DNA: TGTGCCATCAGTGAGCCCAGGGGCCACACCGGGGAGCTGTTTTTT
CDR3: CAISEPRGHTGELFF

D: TRBD1
V: TRBV27
J: TRBJ2-1
size: .
DNA: TGTGCCAGCAGATTGACAGGGGGCATTGAGCAGTTCTTC
CDR3: CASRLTGGIEQFF

D: TRBD2
V: TRBV30
J: TRBJ2-2
size: .
DNA: TGTGCCTGGAGTGATTCGGCTAGCGGGAGGGTTTTCGGGGAGCTGTTTTTT
CDR3: CAWSDSASGRVFGELFF

D: .
V: TRBV30
J: TRBJ2-5
size: few
DNA: TGTGCCTGGAGTGATCGAGGGGGAGTCTCCGGACAAGAGACCCAGTACTTC
CDR3: CAWSDRGGVSGQETQYF

D: .
V: TRBV6-1
J: TRBJ1-6
size: many
DNA: TGTGCCAGCAGCCATCACAGGCTATATAATTCACCCCTCCACTTT
CDR3: CASSHHRLYNSPLHF

D: TRBD1
V: TRBV5-6
J: TRBJ2-7
size: .
DNA: TGTGCCGGGACAGGGGGTGGCTCCTACGAGCAGTACTTC
CDR3: CAGTGGGSYEQYF

D: TRBD1
V: TRBV6-1
J: TRBJ1-2
size: few
DNA: TGTGCCAGCAGTGAAGCCCCGACAGGGGTGTATGGCTACACCTTC
CDR3: CASSEAPTGVYGYTF

D: TRBD1
V: TRBV30
J: TRBJ2-1
size: few
DNA: TGTGCCTGGAGTACGGGCGTAGGGGGACAGGTCTACAATGAGCAGTTCTTC
CDR3: CAWSTGVGGQVYNEQFF

D: .
V: TRBV5-4
J: TRBJ1-2
size: many
DNA: TGTGCCAGCAGCTTTTCGGGCAGGGCATTGTACACCTTC
CDR3: CASSFSGRALYTF

D: TRBD1
V: TRBV10-3
J: TRBJ2-7
size: few
DNA: TGTGCCATCAGTGAGTCAGGACAGGGCCGCTACGAGCAGTACTTC
CDR3: CAISESGQGRYEQYF

D: .
V: TRBV7-9
J: TRBJ1-3
size: many
DNA: TGTGCCAGCAGCCCTGAGCGGGCCTCTGGAAACACCATATATTTT
CDR3: CASSPERASGNTIYF

D: .
V: TRBV7-9
J: TRBJ2-5
size: few
DNA: TGTGCCAGCAGCTTACATCACGGGCAGTACTTC
CDR3: CASSLHHGQYF

D: .
V: TRBV30
J: TRBJ2-7
size: .
DNA: TGTGCCTGGAGTGTACTTTCCCCAGGGCCAACCTACGAGCAGTACTTC
CDR3: CAWSVLSPGPTYEQYF

D: TRBD1
V: TRBV30
J: TRBJ1-2
size: few
DNA: TGTGCCTGGAGTGCCGACAGGGGGCCCTTCTATGGCTACACCTTC
CDR3: CAWSADRGPFYGYTF

D: .
V: TRBV15
J: TRBJ1-1
size: .
DNA: TGTGCCACCCAAGGTACCGCTGGGAGTGATGAAGCTTTCTTT
CDR3: CATQGTAGSDEAFF

D: .
V: TRBV6-4
J: TRBJ2-2
size: many
DNA: TGTGCCAGCAGCGTGGGAGAGGCCGGGGAGCTGTTTTTT
CDR3: CASSVGEAGELFF

D: .
V: TRBV28
J: TRBJ1-2
size: .
DNA: TGTGCCAGCAGTCCGCAGCGGACTAACTATGGCTACACCTTC
CDR3: CASSPQRTNYGYTF

D: .
V: TRBV4-1
J: TRBJ2-7
size: many
DNA: TGCGCCAGCAGCCACGACAGGTCCCAGGAGCAGTACTTC
CDR3: CASSHDRSQEQYF

D: TRBD2
V: TRBV27
J: TRBJ2-3
size: many
DNA: TGTGCCAGCAGTTTGGAGCGGGAGACAGATACGCAGTATTTT
CDR3: CASSLERETDTQYF

D: .
V: TRBV28
J: TRBJ2-1
size: .
DNA: TGTGCCAGCAGACTGCAGGGCTCCTACAATGAGCAGTTCTTC
CDR3: CASRLQGSYNEQFF

D: .
V: TRBV11-2
J: TRBJ2-2
size: many
DNA: TGTGCCAGCAGCTTGTCATCCGGGGAGCTGTTTTTT
CDR3: CASSLSSGELFF

D: .
V: TRBV7-3
J: TRBJ2-7
size: many
DNA: TGTGCCAGCAGCGGAGGGGTTTCGGACGAGCAGTACTTC
CDR3: CASSGGVSDEQYF

D: TRBD1
V: TRBV10-3
J: TRBJ1-2
size: few
DNA: TGTGCCATCAGACCTCAGGGGGCAGTGGTATATGGCTACACCTTC
CDR3: CAIRPQGAVVYGYTF

D: .
V: TRBV4-1
J: TRBJ1-5
size: many
DNA: TGCGCCAGCAGCCAAGTAGTCGCAGGGGCCGCCAATCAGCCCCAGCATTTT
CDR3: CASSQVVAGAANQPQHF

D: .
V: TRBV30
J: TRBJ1-6
size: .
DNA: TGTGCCTGGAGTGGGCCATTGAATTCACCCCTCCACTTT
CDR3: CAWSGPLNSPLHF

D: TRBD1
V: TRBV7-9
J: TRBJ2-1
size: many
DNA: TGTGCCAGCAGCTCGACAGGGGATTACAATGAGCAGTTCTTC
CDR3: CASSSTGDYNEQFF

D: TRBD2
V: TRBV2
J: TRBJ2-1
size: few
DNA: TGTGCCACCCTAAGCGGGAGGGCCCCTCCTGAGCAGTTCTTC
CDR3: CATLSGRAPPEQFF

D: TRBD2
V: TRBV30
J: TRBJ2-5
size: .
DNA: TGTGCCTGGAGTCCATTAGCGGGGGGGCGATATGAGACCCAGTACTTC
CDR3: CAWSPLAGGRYETQYF

D: .
V: TRBV19
J: TRBJ1-5
size: many
DNA: TGTGCCAGTAGTATTCCACCCGTAAGACAGATTGGAAATCAGCCCCAGCATTTT
CDR3: CASSIPPVRQIGNQPQHF

D: TRBD2
V: TRBV6-4
J: TRBJ2-3
size: many
DNA: TGTGCCAGCAGTGATAGCGGGAGCACAGATACGCAGTATTTT
CDR3: CASSDSGSTDTQYF

D: .
V: TRBV4-2
J: TRBJ1-1
size: many
DNA: TGTGCCAGCAGCCATGGGGAAGGGGCTCTGAACACTGAAGCTTTCTTT
CDR3: CASSHGEGALNTEAFF

D: TRBD2
V: TRBV11-3
J: TRBJ2-1
size: many
DNA: TGTGCCAGCAGCGAGAAATGGGGCGGGGGGTTCTATGAGCAGTTCTTC
CDR3: CASSEKWGGGFYEQFF

D: .
V: TRBV5-4
J: TRBJ2-2
size: many
DNA: TGTGCCAGCAGCTTGGTGGGAGCTTCGGGCACCGGGGAGCTGTTTTTT
CDR3: CASSLVGASGTGELFF

D: .
V: TRBV2
J: TRBJ2-3
size: many
DNA: TGTGCCCTAGGGGGCACAGATACGCAGTATTTT
CDR3: CALGGTDTQYF

D: .
V: TRBV2
J: TRBJ2-3
size: .
DNA: TGTGCCAGCAGTGCCCGAGAGGCTGATACGCAGTATTTT
CDR3: CASSAREADTQYF

D: .
V: TRBV7-4
J: TRBJ1-5
size: many
DNA: TGTGCCAGCAGCGCCTCCCACGGTGGTAGCAATCAGCCCCAGCATTTT
CDR3: CASSASHGGSNQPQHF

D: .
V: TRBV7-6
J: TRBJ2-1
size: few
DNA: TGTGCCAGCAGCCTCCTGACTAGAGCCCATCTCAATGAGCAGTTCTTC
CDR3: CASSLLTRAHLNEQFF

D: TRBD1
V: TRBV7-6
J: TRBJ1-4
size: many
DNA: TGTGCCAGCGCAACAGGGGGGAGACTGTTTTTT
CDR3: CASATGGRLFF

D: TRBD2
V: TRBV14
J: TRBJ2-7
size: few
DNA: TGTGCCAGCAGCCACAGACTAGCGCCCGACGCATACGAGCAGTACTTC
CDR3: CASSHRLAPDAYEQYF

D: TRBD2
V: TRBV28
J: TRBJ2-1
size: few
DNA: TGTGCCAGCACCGATGGGGCTAGCGGGATTAGCGGCTACAATGAGCAGTTCTTC
CDR3: CASTDGASGISGYNEQFF

D: TRBD1
V: TRBV19
J: TRBJ2-7
size: many
DNA: TGTGCCAGTAGTGTTCGGCGGACAGGGTCCTACGAGCAGTACTTC
CDR3: CASSVRRTGSYEQYF

D: .
V: TRBV2
J: TRBJ1-3
size: many
DNA: TGTGCCAGCATGTACCCAGGGACTGGAAACACCATATATTTT
CDR3: CASMYPGTGNTIYF

D: .
V: TRBV28
J: TRBJ2-7
size: few
DNA: TGTGCCAGCAGTCTCCCTCGGAACAGACGAGCCTACGAGCAGTACTTC
CDR3: CASSLPRNRRAYEQYF

D: TRBD1
V: TRBV4-1
J: TRBJ1-4
size: many
DNA: TGCGCCAGCAGCCAACTTGACAGGGGGAGCGAAAAACTGTTTTTT
CDR3: CASSQLDRGSEKLFF

D: .
V: TRBV11-2
J: TRBJ1-1
size: many
DNA: TGTGCCAGCAGCTTAGTATCGGGATCTTCCTTGAACACTGAAGCTTTCTTT
CDR3: CASSLVSGSSLNTEAFF

D: TRBD2
V: TRBV9
J: TRBJ2-5
size: few
DNA: TGTGCCAGCAGCCAGCGACTAGCCGGCTGGGGAGAGACCCAGTACTTC
CDR3: CASSQRLAGWGETQYF

D: TRBD1
V: TRBV27
J: TRBJ1-2
size: .
DNA: TGTGCCAGCAGTAAATACAGGGGGCATGGCTACACCTTC
CDR3: CASSKYRGHGYTF

D: TRBD1
V: TRBV6-5
J: TRBJ1-6
size: few
DNA: TGTGCCAGCAGTCGGACAGGATCAAATTCACCCCTCCACTTT
CDR3: CASSRTGSNSPLHF

D: TRBD2
V: TRBV2
J: TRBJ2-1
size: few
DNA: TGTGCCAGCGAACGGGAGGGCAATGAGCAGTTCTTC
CDR3: CASEREGNEQFF

D: .
V: TRBV19
J: TRBJ2-6
size: .
DNA: TGTGCCAGTAGTATTAGGGAGTCTGGGGCCAACGTCCTGACTTTC
CDR3: CASSIRESGANVLTF

D: .
V: TRBV27
J: TRBJ1-1
size: .
DNA: TGTGCCAGCAGACAAACCAGGGGTGAAGCTTTCTTT
CDR3: CASRQTRGEAFF

D: TRBD1
V: TRBV12-5
J: TRBJ2-2
size: .
DNA: TGTGCTAGGAAGACAGGGTCCTCGGGGGAGCTGTTTTTT
CDR3: CARKTGSSGELFF

D: .
V: TRBV18
J: TRBJ2-7
size: many
DNA: TGTGCCAGCTCACCACCGGTATACGGGTACGAGCAGTACTTC
CDR3: CASSPPVYGYEQYF

D: TRBD2
V: TRBV15
J: TRBJ2-1
size: many
DNA: TGTGCCACCAGCAGAAACAGACTAGCGGGGGGGCCAAACAATGAGCAGTTCTTC
CDR3: CATSRNRLAGGPNNEQFF

D: TRBD1
V: TRBV18
J: TRBJ2-7
size: .
DNA: TGTGCCAGCTCACCACCGACAGGGGGCGCATACTACGAGCAGTACTTC
CDR3: CASSPPTGGAYYEQYF

D: TRBD2
V: TRBV18
J: TRBJ2-7
size: .
DNA: TGTGCCAGCTCACCAGTTGGCGGGGGGGGCACATACGAGCAGTACTTC
CDR3: CASSPVGGGGTYEQYF